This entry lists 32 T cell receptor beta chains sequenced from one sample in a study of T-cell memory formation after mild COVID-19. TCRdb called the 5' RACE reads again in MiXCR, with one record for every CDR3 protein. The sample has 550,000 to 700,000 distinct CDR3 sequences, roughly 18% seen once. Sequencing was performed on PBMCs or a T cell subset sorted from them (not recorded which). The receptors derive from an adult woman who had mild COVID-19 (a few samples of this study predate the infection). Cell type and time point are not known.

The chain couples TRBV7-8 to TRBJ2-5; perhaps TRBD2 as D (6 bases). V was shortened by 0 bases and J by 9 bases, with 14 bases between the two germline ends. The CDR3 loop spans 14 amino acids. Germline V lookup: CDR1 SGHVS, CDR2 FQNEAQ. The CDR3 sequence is CASSLAAGPGSQYF. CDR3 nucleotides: TGTGCCAGCAGCTTAGCGGCGGGACCGGGGTCCCAGTACTTC.

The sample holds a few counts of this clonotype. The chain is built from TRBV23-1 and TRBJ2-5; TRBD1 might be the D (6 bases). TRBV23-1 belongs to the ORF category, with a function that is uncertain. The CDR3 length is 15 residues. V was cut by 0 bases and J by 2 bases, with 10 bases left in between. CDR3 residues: CASSQSDRWQETQYF. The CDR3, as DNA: TGCGCCAGCAGTCAATCCGACAGGTGGCAAGAGACCCAGTACTTC.

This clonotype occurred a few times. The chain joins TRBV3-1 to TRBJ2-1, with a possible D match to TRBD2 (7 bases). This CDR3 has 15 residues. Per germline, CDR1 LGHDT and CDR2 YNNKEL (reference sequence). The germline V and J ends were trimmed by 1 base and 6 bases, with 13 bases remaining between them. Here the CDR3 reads CASSQGGGGFNEQFF. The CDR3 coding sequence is TGTGCCAGCAGCCAAGGGGGCGGGGGCTTCAATGAGCAGTTCTTC.

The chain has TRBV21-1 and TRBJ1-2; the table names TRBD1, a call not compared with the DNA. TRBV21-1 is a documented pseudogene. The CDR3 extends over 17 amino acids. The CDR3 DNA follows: TGTGCCAGCAGCAAAGAACACCGGGGCAGGGGGAACTATGGCTACACCTTC. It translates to CASSKEHRGRGNYGYTF.

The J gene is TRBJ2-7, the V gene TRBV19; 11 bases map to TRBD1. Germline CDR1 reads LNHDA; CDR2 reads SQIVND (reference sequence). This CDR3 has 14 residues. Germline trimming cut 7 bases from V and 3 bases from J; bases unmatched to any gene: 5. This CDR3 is CASTPGTGGYEQYF. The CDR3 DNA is TGTGCCAGTACCCCCGGGACAGGGGGCTACGAGCAGTACTTC.

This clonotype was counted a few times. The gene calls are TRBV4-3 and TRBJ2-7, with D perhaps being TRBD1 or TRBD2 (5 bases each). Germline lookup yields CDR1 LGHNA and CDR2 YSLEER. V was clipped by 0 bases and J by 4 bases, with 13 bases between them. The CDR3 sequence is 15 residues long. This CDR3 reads CASSQDARGGYEQYF. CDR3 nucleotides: TGCGCCAGCAGCCAAGATGCGAGGGGTGGGTACGAGCAGTACTTC.

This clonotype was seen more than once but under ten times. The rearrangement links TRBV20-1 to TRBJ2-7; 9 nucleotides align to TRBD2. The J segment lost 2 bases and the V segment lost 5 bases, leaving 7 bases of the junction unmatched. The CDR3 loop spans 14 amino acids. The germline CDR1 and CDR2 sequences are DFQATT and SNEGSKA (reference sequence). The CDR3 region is CSAPKAGGPYEQYF. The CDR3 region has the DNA TGCAGTGCTCCTAAAGCGGGAGGTCCCTACGAGCAGTACTTC.

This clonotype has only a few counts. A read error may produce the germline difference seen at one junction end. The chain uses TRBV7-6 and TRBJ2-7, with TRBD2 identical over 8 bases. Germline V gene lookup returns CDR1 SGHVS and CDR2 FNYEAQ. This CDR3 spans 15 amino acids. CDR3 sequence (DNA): TGTGCCAGCAGCTTAGTAGGCGGGAGGTCCTCCGAGCAGTACTTC. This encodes CASSLVGGRSSEQYF.

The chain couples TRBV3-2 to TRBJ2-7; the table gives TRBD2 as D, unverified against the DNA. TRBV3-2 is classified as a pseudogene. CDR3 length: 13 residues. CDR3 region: CASLRGGLYEQYV. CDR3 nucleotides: TGTGCCAGCCTCCGGGGAGGTCTGTACGAGCAGTACGTC.

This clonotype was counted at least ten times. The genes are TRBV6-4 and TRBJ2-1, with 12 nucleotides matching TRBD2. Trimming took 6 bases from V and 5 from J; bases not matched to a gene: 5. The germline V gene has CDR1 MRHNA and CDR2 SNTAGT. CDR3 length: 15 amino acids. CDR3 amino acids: CASSLTSGGHNEQFF. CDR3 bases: TGTGCCAGCAGCCTTACTAGCGGGGGGCACAATGAGCAGTTCTTC.

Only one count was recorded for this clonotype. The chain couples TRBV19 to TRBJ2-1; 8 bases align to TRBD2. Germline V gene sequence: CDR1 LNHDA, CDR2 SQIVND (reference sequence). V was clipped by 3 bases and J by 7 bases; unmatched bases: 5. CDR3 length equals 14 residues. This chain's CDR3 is CASSMGRLANEQFF. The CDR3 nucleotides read TGTGCCAGTAGTATGGGTCGACTAGCGAATGAGCAGTTCTTC.

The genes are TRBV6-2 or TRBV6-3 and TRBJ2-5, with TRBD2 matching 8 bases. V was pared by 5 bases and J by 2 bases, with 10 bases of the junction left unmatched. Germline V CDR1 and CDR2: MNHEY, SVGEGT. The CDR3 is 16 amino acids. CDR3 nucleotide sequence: TGTGCCAGCAGTCCCGGACTAGCAAAAACTCAAGAGACCCAGTACTTC. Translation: CASSPGLAKTQETQYF.

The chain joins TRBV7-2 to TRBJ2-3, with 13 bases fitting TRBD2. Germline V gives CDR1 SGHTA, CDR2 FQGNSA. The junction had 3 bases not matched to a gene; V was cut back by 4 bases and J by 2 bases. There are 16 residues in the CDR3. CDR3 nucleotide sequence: TGTGCCAGCAGCTCGGGACTAGCGGGATTCACAGATACGCAGTATTTT. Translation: CASSSGLAGFTDTQYF.

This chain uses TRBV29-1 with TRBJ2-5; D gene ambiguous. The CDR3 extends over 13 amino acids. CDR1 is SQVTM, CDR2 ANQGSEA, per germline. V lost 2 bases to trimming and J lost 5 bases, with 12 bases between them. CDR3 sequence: CSVEHGRRETQYF. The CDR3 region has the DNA TGCAGCGTTGAACATGGAAGGCGGGAGACCCAGTACTTC.

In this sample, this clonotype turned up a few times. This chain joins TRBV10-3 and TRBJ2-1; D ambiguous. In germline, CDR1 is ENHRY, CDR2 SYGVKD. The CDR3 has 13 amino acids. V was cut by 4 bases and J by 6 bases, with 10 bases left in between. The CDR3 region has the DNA TGTGCCATCAGTGTATTGTTTTTCAATGAGCAGTTCTTC. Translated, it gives CAISVLFFNEQFF.

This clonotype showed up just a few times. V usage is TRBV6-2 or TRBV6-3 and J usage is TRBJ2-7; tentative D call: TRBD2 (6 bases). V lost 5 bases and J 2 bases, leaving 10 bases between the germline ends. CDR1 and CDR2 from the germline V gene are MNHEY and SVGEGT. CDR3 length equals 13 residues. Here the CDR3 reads CASSPAGTYEQYF. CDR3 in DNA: TGTGCCAGCAGTCCAGCGGGTACCTACGAGCAGTACTTC.

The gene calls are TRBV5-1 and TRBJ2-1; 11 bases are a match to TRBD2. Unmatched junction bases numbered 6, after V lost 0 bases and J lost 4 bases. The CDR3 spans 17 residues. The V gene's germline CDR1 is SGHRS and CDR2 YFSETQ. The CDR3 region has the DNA TGCGCCAGCAGCTTGGTCCCCGGGACTAGCGGTTACAATGAGCAGTTCTTC. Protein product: CASSLVPGTSGYNEQFF.

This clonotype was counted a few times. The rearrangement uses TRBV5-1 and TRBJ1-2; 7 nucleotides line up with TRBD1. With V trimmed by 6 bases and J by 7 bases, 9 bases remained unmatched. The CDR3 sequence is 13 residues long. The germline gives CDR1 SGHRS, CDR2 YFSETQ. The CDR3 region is CASIRQGGGGYTF. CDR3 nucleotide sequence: TGCGCCAGCATTCGACAGGGTGGAGGTGGCTACACCTTC.

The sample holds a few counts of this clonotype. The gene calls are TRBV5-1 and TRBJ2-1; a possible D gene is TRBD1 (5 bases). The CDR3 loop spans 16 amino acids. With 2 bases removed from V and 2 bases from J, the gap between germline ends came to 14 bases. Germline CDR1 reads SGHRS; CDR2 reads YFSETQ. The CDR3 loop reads CASSFMGRSTYNEQFF. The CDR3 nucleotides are TGCGCCAGCAGCTTCATGGGGCGGTCAACCTACAATGAGCAGTTCTTC.

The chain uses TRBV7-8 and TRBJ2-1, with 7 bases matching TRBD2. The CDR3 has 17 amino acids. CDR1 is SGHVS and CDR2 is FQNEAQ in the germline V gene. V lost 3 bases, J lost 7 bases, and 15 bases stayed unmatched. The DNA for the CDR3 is TGTGCCAGCAGCTTTCCCTCTACTGCGGGAGCCGGGAATGAGCAGTTCTTC. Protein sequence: CASSFPSTAGAGNEQFF.

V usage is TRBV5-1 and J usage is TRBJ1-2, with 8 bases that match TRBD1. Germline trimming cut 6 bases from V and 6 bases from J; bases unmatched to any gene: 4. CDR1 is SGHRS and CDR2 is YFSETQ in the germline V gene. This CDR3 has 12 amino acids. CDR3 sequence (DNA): TGCGCCAGCACAGACAGGGGACATGGCTACACCTTC. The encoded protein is CASTDRGHGYTF.

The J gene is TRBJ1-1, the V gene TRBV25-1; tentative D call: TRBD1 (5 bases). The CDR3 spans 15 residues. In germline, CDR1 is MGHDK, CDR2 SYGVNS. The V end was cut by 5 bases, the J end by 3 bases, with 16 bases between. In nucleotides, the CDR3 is TGTGCCAGCAGTAAAGCCGGGACCTTAGACACTGAAGCTTTCTTT. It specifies CASSKAGTLDTEAFF.

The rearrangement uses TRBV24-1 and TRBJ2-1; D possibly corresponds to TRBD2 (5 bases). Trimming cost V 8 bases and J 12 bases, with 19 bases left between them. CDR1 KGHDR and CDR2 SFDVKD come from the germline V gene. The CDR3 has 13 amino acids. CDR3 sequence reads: CATMERRRDVQFF. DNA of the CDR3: TGTGCCACCATGGAACGGAGACGGGATGTGCAGTTCTTC.

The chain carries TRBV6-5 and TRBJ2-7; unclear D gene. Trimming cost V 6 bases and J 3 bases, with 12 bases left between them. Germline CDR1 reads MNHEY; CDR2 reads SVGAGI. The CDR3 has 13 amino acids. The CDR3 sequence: CASSRSRSYEQYF. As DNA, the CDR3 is TGTGCCAGCAGCCGTAGCCGAAGCTACGAGCAGTACTTC.

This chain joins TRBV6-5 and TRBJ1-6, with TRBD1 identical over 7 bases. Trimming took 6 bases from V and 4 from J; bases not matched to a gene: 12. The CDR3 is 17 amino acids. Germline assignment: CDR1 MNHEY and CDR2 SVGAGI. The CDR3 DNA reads TGTGCCAGCAGATATACGGGGGGGACAGCTTATAATTCACCCCTCCACTTT. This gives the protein CASRYTGGTAYNSPLHF.

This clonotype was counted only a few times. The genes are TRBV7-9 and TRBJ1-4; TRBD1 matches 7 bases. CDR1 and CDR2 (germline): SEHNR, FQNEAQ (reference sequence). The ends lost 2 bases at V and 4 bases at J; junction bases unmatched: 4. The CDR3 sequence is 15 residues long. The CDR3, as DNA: TGTGCCAGCAGCTTAACACAGGGGTTTAATGAAAAACTGTTTTTT. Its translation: CASSLTQGFNEKLFF.

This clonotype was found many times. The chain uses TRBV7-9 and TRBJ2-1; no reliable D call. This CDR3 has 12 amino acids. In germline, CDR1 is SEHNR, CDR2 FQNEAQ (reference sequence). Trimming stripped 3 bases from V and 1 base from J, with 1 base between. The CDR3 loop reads CASSLSYNEQFF. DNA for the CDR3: TGTGCCAGCAGCTTGTCCTACAATGAGCAGTTCTTC.

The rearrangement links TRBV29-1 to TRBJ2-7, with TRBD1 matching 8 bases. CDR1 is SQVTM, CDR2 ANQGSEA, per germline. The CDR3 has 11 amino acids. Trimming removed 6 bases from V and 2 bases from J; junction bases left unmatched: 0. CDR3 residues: CSVTGAYEQYF. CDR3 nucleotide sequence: TGCAGCGTGACAGGGGCCTACGAGCAGTACTTC.

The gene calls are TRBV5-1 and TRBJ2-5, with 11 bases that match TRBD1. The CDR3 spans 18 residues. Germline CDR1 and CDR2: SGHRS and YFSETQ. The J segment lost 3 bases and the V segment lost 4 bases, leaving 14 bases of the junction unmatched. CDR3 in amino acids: CASSTGQGAVFSKETQYF. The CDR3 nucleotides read TGCGCCAGCAGCACCGGACAGGGGGCGGTTTTTTCAAAAGAGACCCAGTACTTC.

In nucleotides, the CDR3 is TGTGCCAGCAGCTTAGGAAGGGCAAAGGTCACTGAAGCTTTCTTT. It translates to CASSLGRAKVTEAFF. The chain recombines TRBV7-8 with TRBJ1-1; D uncertain. The CDR3 contains 15 residues. Germline V gives CDR1 SGHVS, CDR2 FQNEAQ. V lost 1 base to trimming and J lost 4 bases, with 13 bases between them.

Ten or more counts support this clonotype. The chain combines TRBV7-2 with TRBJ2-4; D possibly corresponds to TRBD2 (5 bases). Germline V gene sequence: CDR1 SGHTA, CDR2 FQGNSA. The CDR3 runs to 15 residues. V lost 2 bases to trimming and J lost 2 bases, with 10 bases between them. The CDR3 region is CASSLSRTSKNIQYF. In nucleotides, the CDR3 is TGTGCCAGCAGCTTAAGTAGGACTTCCAAAAACATTCAGTACTTC. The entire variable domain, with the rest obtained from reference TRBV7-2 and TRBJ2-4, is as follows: GAGVSQSPSNKVTEKGKDVELRCDPISGHTALYWYRQSLGQGLEFLIYFQGNSAPDKSGLPSDRFSAERTGGSVSTLTIQRTQQEDSAVYLCASSLSRTSKNIQYFGAGTRLSVL.

The CDR3 loop is CAWSVQGGETQYF. CDR3 in DNA: TGTGCCTGGAGTGTACAGGGCGGGGAGACCCAGTACTTC. This rearrangement joins TRBV30 to TRBJ2-5, with D perhaps matching TRBD1 (6 bases). The CDR3 consists of 13 residues. V lost 0 bases and J lost 5, with 10 bases in between. Germline CDR1 and CDR2: GTSNPN and SVGIG (reference sequence). Full variable domain (remainder filled in from reference TRBV30 and TRBJ2-5): SQTIHQWPATLVQPVGSPLSLECTVEGTSNPNLYWYRQAAGRGLQLLFYSVGIGQISSEVPQNLSASRPQDRQFILSSKKLLLSDSGFYLCAWSVQGGETQYFGPGTRLLVL.